Sequencing of this T cell receptor beta chain was carried out in a study of T-cell reconstitution after alpha-beta-depleted transplantation in children. Unique molecular identifiers were used in preparing the TCRbeta library. Each CDR3 protein is one row after TCRdb ran MiXCR on the PCR reads. The data show about 110,000 distinct CDR3 sequences, approximately 10% seen once. Losses at the gene ends were 3 bases for V and 8 bases for J; bases not matched to a gene: 6. The CDR3 runs to 14 residues. This clonotype was detected ten times or more. The J gene is TRBJ2-1, the V gene TRBV12-3 or TRBV12-4; 8 bases fit TRBD1. The receptor was isolated from a human donor who donated a stem cell graft to a child with acute lymphoblastic leukemia. Here the sequenced sample was PBMCs from the stem cell graft donor, taken from the stem cell graft. The CDR3 DNA reads TGTGCCAGCAGTTTCCACCCCAGGGGGCATGAGCAGTTCTTC. It is translated as CASSFHPRGHEQFF.